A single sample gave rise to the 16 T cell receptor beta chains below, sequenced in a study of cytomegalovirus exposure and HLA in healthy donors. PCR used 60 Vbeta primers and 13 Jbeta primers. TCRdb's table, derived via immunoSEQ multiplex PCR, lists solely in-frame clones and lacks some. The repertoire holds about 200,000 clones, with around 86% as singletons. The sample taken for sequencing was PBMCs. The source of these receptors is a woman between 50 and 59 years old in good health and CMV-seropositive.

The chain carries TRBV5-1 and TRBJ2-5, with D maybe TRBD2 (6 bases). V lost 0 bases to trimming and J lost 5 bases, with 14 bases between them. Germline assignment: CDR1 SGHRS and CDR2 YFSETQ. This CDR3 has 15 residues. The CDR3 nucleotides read TGCGCCAGCAGCTTGGCCGGGGCAGGGAGGGAGACCCAGTACTTC. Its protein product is CASSLAGAGRETQYF.

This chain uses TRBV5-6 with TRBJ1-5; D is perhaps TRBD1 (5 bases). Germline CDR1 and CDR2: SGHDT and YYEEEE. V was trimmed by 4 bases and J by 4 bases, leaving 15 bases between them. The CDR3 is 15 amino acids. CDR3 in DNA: TGTGCCAGCAGCCCCTGGTCTGGGGCGAATCAGCCCCAGCATTTT. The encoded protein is CASSPWSGANQPQHF.

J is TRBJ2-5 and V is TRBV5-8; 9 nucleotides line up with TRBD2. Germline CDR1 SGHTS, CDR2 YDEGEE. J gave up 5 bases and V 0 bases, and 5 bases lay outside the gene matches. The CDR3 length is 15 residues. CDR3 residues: CASSLGTSELETQYF. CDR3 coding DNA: TGTGCCAGCAGCTTGGGGACTAGCGAATTGGAGACCCAGTACTTC.

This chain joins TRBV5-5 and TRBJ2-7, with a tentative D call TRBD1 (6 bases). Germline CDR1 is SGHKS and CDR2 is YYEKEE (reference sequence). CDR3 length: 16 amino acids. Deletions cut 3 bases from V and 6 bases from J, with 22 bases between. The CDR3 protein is CASSSKNRVGLGEQYF. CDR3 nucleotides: TGTGCCAGCAGCTCCAAAAACAGGGTAGGGTTGGGCGAGCAGTACTTC.

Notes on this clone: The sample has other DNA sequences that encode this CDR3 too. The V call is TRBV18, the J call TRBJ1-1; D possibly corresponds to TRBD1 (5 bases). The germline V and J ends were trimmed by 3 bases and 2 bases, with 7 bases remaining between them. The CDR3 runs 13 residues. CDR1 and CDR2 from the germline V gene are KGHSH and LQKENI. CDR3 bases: TGTGCCAGCTCACCGACAGTTAACACTGAAGCTTTCTTT. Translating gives CASSPTVNTEAFF.

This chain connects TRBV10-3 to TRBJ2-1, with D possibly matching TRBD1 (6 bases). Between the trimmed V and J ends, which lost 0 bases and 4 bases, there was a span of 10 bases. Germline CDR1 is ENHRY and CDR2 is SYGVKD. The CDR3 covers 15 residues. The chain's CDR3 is CAISESAGVYNEQFF. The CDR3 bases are TGTGCCATCAGTGAGTCAGCAGGGGTTTACAATGAGCAGTTCTTC.

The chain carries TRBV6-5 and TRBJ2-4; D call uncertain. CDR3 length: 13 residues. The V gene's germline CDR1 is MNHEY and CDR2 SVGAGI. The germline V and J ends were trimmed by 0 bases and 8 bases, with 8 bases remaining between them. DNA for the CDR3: TGTGCCAGCAGTTACTCGTCCCGGGACATTCAGTACTTC. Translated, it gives CASSYSSRDIQYF.

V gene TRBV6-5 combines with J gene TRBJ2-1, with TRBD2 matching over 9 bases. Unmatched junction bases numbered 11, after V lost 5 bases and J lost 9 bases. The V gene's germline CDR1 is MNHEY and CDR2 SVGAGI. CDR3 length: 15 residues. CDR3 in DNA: TGTGCCAGCAGTCAGACTAGCGGAGGGGGAAGTGAGCAGTTCTTC. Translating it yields CASSQTSGGGSEQFF.

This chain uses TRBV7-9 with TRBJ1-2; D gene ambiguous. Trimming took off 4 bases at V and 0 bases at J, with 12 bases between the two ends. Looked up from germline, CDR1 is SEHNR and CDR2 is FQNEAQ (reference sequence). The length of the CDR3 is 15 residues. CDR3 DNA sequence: TGTGCCAGCAGCTCTCCGGGTAGAGCTAACTATGGCTACACCTTC. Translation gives CASSSPGRANYGYTF.

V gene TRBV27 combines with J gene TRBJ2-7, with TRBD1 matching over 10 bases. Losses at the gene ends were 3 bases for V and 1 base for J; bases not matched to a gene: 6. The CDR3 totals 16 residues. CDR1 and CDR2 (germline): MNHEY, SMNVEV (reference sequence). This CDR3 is CASSFLGQGLSYEQYF. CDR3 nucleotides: TGTGCCAGCAGTTTCCTGGGACAGGGGTTATCCTACGAGCAGTACTTC.

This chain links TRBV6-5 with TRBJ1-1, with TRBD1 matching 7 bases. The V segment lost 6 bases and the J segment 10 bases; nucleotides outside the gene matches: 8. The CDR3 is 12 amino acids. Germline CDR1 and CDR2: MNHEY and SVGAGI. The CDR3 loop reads CASREIRGTAFF. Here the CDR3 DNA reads TGTGCCAGCAGAGAGATCAGGGGGACAGCTTTCTTT.

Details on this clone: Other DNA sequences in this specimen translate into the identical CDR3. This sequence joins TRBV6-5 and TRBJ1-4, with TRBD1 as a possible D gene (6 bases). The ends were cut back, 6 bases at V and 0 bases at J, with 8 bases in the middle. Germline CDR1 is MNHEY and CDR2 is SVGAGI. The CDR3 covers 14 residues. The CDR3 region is CASSRQATNEKLFF. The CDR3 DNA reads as TGTGCCAGCAGCAGACAGGCAACTAATGAAAAACTGTTTTTT.

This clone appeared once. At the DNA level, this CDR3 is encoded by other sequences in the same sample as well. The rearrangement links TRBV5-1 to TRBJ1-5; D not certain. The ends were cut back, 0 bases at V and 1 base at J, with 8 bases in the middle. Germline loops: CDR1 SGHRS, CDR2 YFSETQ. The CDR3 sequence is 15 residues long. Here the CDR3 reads CASSLEGGSNQPQHF. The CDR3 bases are TGCGCCAGCAGCTTGGAGGGAGGAAGCAATCAGCCCCAGCATTTT.

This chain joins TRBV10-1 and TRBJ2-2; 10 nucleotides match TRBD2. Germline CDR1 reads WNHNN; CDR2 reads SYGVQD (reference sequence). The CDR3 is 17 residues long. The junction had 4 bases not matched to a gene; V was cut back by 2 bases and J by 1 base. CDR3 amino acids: CASSEVRLAGNTGELFF. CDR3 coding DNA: TGCGCCAGCAGTGAGGTCCGACTAGCGGGGAACACCGGGGAGCTGTTTTTT.

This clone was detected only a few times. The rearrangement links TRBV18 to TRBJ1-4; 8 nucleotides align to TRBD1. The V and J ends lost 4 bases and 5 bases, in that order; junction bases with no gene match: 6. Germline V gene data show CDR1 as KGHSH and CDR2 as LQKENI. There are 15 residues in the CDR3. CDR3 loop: CASSLDRGKNEKLFF. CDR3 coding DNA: TGTGCCAGCTCACTTGACAGGGGCAAGAATGAAAAACTGTTTTTT.

The CDR3 nucleotides read TGTGCCAGCTATAGGTCTAGCGGGGGGGATACGCAGTATTTT. It translates to CASYRSSGGDTQYF. The gene calls are TRBV7-6 and TRBJ2-3; TRBD2 matches at 11 bases. The CDR3 extends over 14 amino acids. Germline trimming cut 8 bases from V and 6 bases from J; bases unmatched to any gene: 7. CDR1 is SGHVS, CDR2 FNYEAQ, per germline.